This TCR beta chain was sequenced for a study of CXCR3-negative and CXCR3-positive naive CD8 T cells. In triplicate, each CD8+ T cell subset was sorted at approximately 290,000 cells per replicate. Within the CD8+ T cell compartment, naive cells were CD45RO-CCR7+CD27+CD95-. CDR3 length: 15 residues. Germline V gene data show CDR1 as SNHLY and CDR2 as FYNNEI. As regards this clonotype: Its cognate antigen is unknown.

Findings and limits, study-wide: CXCR3-expressing naive cells carried TRB CDR3s more hydrophobic than those of CXCR3-negative naive cells. Similar TRBV-TRBJ gene usage was seen in naive CXCR3-negative and CXCR3-positive cells, but not in memory cells. Diversity proved comparably high across both naive subsets and much lower in memory CD8+ cells.

Libraries were UMI-labeled 5' RACE TRB cDNA. TCRdb processed the 5' RACE reads again and assigns one entry to each CDR3 protein, with no DNA. The sample shows about 50,000 distinct CDR3 sequences, and around 0.5% sits with its ten largest clones. The origin of this receptor is a human donor in good health. Some clones in this sample may be carry-over from other donors' samples. The rearrangement uses TRBV2 and TRBJ1-5; with no DNA, the TCRdb D assignment of TRBD1 cannot be verified. Sequences were obtained from naive CXCR3+ CD8+ T cells from blood. As for subset: CD45RO-CCR7+CD27+CD95- naive CD8+ T cells expressing CXCR3 (TNR3+). CDR3 amino acids: CASSEGTDSNQPQHF.